This T cell receptor beta chain was retrieved from a study of human thymus T cells. The people who donated were healthy Finnish babies having corrective surgery for congenital heart defects. Blood DNA came from all available leukocytes, not a fixed cell number. Germline-derived CDR1 and CDR2 are SGHRS and YFSETQ. This CDR3 is 14 amino acids long. The V and J ends lost 0 bases and 2 bases respectively, with 8 bases between them. Only in-frame clones appear in the TCRdb table, and some are missing; sequencing was by immunoSEQ multiplex PCR. The sample shows 54,000 or so clones, around 94% of them seen only once.

What was sequenced was blood. The sequence was collected from a boy less than two years old with a congenital heart defect but otherwise immunologically healthy. This chain joins TRBV5-1 and TRBJ1-2, with D possibly TRBD1 on 5 matching bases. CDR3 sequence reads: CASSLGTSNYGYTF. Here the CDR3 DNA reads TGCGCCAGCAGCTTGGGGACATCCAACTATGGCTACACCTTC.